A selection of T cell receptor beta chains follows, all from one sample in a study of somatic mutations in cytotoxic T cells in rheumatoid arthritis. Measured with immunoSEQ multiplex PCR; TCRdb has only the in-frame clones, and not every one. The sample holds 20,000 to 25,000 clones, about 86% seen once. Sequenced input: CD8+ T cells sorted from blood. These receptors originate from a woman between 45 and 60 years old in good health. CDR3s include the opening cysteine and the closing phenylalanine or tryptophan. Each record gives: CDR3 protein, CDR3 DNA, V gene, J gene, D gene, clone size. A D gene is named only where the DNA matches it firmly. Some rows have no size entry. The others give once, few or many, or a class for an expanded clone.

cdr3_aa: CASSLVPAETQYF; cdr3_nt: TGTGCCAGCAGTTTAGTCCCCGCGGAGACCCAGTACTTC; v_call: TRBV28; j_call: TRBJ2-5; d_call: -; clone_size: -
cdr3_aa: CASSQGANTGELFF; cdr3_nt: TGCGCCAGCAGCCAGGGCGCGAACACCGGGGAGCTGTTTTTT; v_call: TRBV4-3; j_call: TRBJ2-2; d_call: -; clone_size: -
cdr3_aa: CASSILGGTNYGYTF; cdr3_nt: TGTGCCAGTAGTATATTGGGGGGAACTAACTATGGCTACACCTTC; v_call: TRBV19; j_call: TRBJ1-2; d_call: -; clone_size: once
cdr3_aa: CASSTNTGNTEAFF; cdr3_nt: TGTGCCAGTAGTACTAACACAGGGAACACTGAAGCTTTCTTT; v_call: TRBV19; j_call: TRBJ1-1; d_call: -; clone_size: -
cdr3_aa: CASSVDDLDGYTF; cdr3_nt: TGTGCCAGCAGCGTAGATGATCTAGATGGCTACACCTTC; v_call: TRBV9; j_call: TRBJ1-2; d_call: -; clone_size: -
cdr3_aa: CASSYSLQTGSGYTF; cdr3_nt: TGTGCCAGCAGTTACTCTTTACAGACAGGGTCTGGCTACACCTTC; v_call: TRBV6-6; j_call: TRBJ1-2; d_call: TRBD1; clone_size: once
cdr3_aa: CASSSSGVYGYTF; cdr3_nt: TGTGCCAGTAGTTCCTCAGGGGTCTATGGCTACACCTTC; v_call: TRBV19; j_call: TRBJ1-2; d_call: -; clone_size: few
cdr3_aa: CATSRDSAGMDGYTF; cdr3_nt: TGTGCCACCAGCAGAGATTCCGCAGGCATGGATGGCTACACCTTC; v_call: TRBV15; j_call: TRBJ1-2; d_call: -; clone_size: -
cdr3_aa: CASSHFSEGNTEAFF; cdr3_nt: TGTGCCAGCAGCCACTTCTCTGAGGGGAACACTGAAGCTTTCTTT; v_call: TRBV14; j_call: TRBJ1-1; d_call: -; clone_size: -
cdr3_aa: CASSQGSPSYEQYF; cdr3_nt: TGCGCCAGCAGCCAGGGTTCTCCCTCCTACGAGCAGTACTTC; v_call: TRBV4-1; j_call: TRBJ2-7; d_call: -; clone_size: -
cdr3_aa: CASSLFATEAFF; cdr3_nt: TGTGCCAGCAGCTTATTTGCAACTGAAGCTTTCTTT; v_call: TRBV7-2; j_call: TRBJ1-1; d_call: -; clone_size: -
cdr3_aa: CASSGTGSQETQYF; cdr3_nt: TGCGCCAGCAGCGGGACAGGGTCCCAAGAGACCCAGTACTTC; v_call: TRBV5-1; j_call: TRBJ2-5; d_call: TRBD1; clone_size: -
cdr3_aa: CASSWGSGEKLFF; cdr3_nt: TGCGCCAGCAGCTGGGGGAGCGGTGAAAAACTGTTTTTT; v_call: TRBV5-1; j_call: TRBJ1-4; d_call: -; clone_size: -
cdr3_aa: CASSLRGQGYSYEQYF; cdr3_nt: TGTGCCAGCAGCTTAAGGGGACAGGGGTACTCCTACGAGCAGTACTTC; v_call: TRBV7-2; j_call: TRBJ2-7; d_call: TRBD1; clone_size: -
cdr3_aa: CASNSGSRTEAFF; cdr3_nt: TGTGCCAGTAATTCGGGGTCAAGAACTGAAGCTTTCTTT; v_call: TRBV19; j_call: TRBJ1-1; d_call: -; clone_size: -
cdr3_aa: CSVETSGRSSYEQYF; cdr3_nt: TGCAGCGTTGAAACCTCGGGACGGAGCTCCTACGAGCAGTACTTC; v_call: TRBV29-1; j_call: TRBJ2-7; d_call: -; clone_size: -
cdr3_aa: CASSLGGNTEAFF; cdr3_nt: TGTGCCAGCAGCTTGGGGGGGAACACTGAAGCTTTCTTT; v_call: TRBV5-6; j_call: TRBJ1-1; d_call: -; clone_size: -
cdr3_aa: CSVDPSSYNEQFF; cdr3_nt: TGCAGCGTTGATCCTAGTTCCTACAATGAGCAGTTCTTC; v_call: TRBV29-1; j_call: TRBJ2-1; d_call: -; clone_size: -
cdr3_aa: CASSSGQASNSPLHF; cdr3_nt: TGTGCCAGCAGCTCCGGACAGGCCAGCAATTCACCCCTCCACTTT; v_call: TRBV6-6; j_call: TRBJ1-6; d_call: TRBD1; clone_size: few
cdr3_aa: CASSHRSGLAGGNEQFF; cdr3_nt: TGCGCCAGCAGCCACCGATCCGGACTAGCGGGGGGCAATGAGCAGTTCTTC; v_call: TRBV4-1; j_call: TRBJ2-1; d_call: TRBD2; clone_size: once
cdr3_aa: CASSVDPNYGYTF; cdr3_nt: TGTGCCAGCAGCGTAGACCCTAACTATGGCTACACCTTC; v_call: TRBV9; j_call: TRBJ1-2; d_call: -; clone_size: -
cdr3_aa: CASSPGGTGANVLTF; cdr3_nt: TGTGCCAGCTCACCCGGGGGCACTGGGGCCAACGTCCTGACTTTC; v_call: TRBV18; j_call: TRBJ2-6; d_call: -; clone_size: -
cdr3_aa: CARRGAEETQYF; cdr3_nt: TGTGCTAGAAGGGGGGCCGAAGAGACCCAGTACTTC; v_call: TRBV12-5; j_call: TRBJ2-5; d_call: -; clone_size: -
cdr3_aa: CASSPKTQGGHNEQFF; cdr3_nt: TGCGCCAGCAGCCCCAAGACCCAGGGGGGCCACAATGAGCAGTTCTTC; v_call: TRBV4-3; j_call: TRBJ2-1; d_call: -; clone_size: -
cdr3_aa: CASSLDSYTEAFF; cdr3_nt: TGTGCCAGCAGCTTAGACAGCTACACTGAAGCTTTCTTT; v_call: TRBV5-5; j_call: TRBJ1-1; d_call: -; clone_size: -
cdr3_aa: CASSPEGQSSNQPQHF; cdr3_nt: TGTGCCAGCTCACCCGAGGGACAGAGCAGCAATCAGCCCCAGCATTTT; v_call: TRBV18; j_call: TRBJ1-5; d_call: TRBD1; clone_size: few
cdr3_aa: CASSLFLGENIQYF; cdr3_nt: TGTGCCAGCAGTTTATTCCTAGGAGAAAACATTCAGTACTTC; v_call: TRBV27; j_call: TRBJ2-4; d_call: -; clone_size: -
cdr3_aa: CASSSGLAGTSTDTQYF; cdr3_nt: TGTGCCAGCAGCTCTGGACTAGCGGGGACTAGCACAGATACGCAGTATTTT; v_call: TRBV7-2; j_call: TRBJ2-3; d_call: TRBD2; clone_size: -
cdr3_aa: CASSLLRADRGTEAFF; cdr3_nt: -; v_call: TRBV7-8; j_call: TRBJ1-1; d_call: -; clone_size: -
cdr3_aa: CASSQQGLSYEQYF; cdr3_nt: TGCGCCAGCAGCCAACAGGGCCTGTCCTACGAGCAGTACTTC; v_call: TRBV4-1; j_call: TRBJ2-7; d_call: -; clone_size: -
cdr3_aa: CASSLGGRSTF; cdr3_nt: TGCGCCAGCAGCTTGGGGGGTCGGTCCACCTTC; v_call: TRBV5-1; j_call: TRBJ1-2; d_call: -; clone_size: -
cdr3_aa: CASSLDLATTDTQYF; cdr3_nt: TGTGCCAGCAGCTTAGATCTAGCGACCACAGATACGCAGTATTTT; v_call: TRBV7-2; j_call: TRBJ2-3; d_call: -; clone_size: -
cdr3_aa: CASSSHGVPDTQYF; cdr3_nt: TGTGCCAGCAGCTCCCACGGGGTACCAGATACGCAGTATTTT; v_call: TRBV7-9; j_call: TRBJ2-3; d_call: -; clone_size: -
cdr3_aa: CASSSRGLPTDTQYF; cdr3_nt: TGTGCCAGCAGCTCGCGGGGGCTACCCACAGATACGCAGTATTTT; v_call: TRBV7-9; j_call: TRBJ2-3; d_call: -; clone_size: -
cdr3_aa: CASRSGTATNEKLFF; cdr3_nt: TGTGCCAGCAGATCTGGGACAGCAACTAATGAAAAACTGTTTTTT; v_call: TRBV27; j_call: TRBJ1-4; d_call: TRBD1; clone_size: -
cdr3_aa: CASKRLLRVDEQFF; cdr3_nt: TGTGCCAGCAAAAGACTCCTCCGGGTCGATGAGCAGTTCTTC; v_call: TRBV27; j_call: TRBJ2-1; d_call: -; clone_size: once
cdr3_aa: CASSESKTGSGGYTF; cdr3_nt: TGCGCCAGCAGTGAGTCGAAGACAGGTTCTGGGGGCTACACCTTC; v_call: TRBV10-1; j_call: TRBJ1-2; d_call: -; clone_size: few
cdr3_aa: CATSNTGQLHQPQHF; cdr3_nt: TGTGCCACCAGCAACACGGGACAGCTCCATCAGCCCCAGCATTTT; v_call: TRBV15; j_call: TRBJ1-5; d_call: TRBD1; clone_size: -
cdr3_aa: CASSKTGSPYNEQFF; cdr3_nt: TGTGCCAGCAGTAAGACAGGGAGCCCCTACAATGAGCAGTTCTTC; v_call: TRBV28; j_call: TRBJ2-1; d_call: TRBD1; clone_size: -
cdr3_aa: CSAASDPGPYGYTF; cdr3_nt: TGCAGCGCCGCTTCGGACCCCGGGCCCTATGGCTACACCTTC; v_call: TRBV29-1; j_call: TRBJ1-2; d_call: -; clone_size: -
cdr3_aa: CASSLSTALETQYF; cdr3_nt: TGTGCCAGCAGCTTGAGTACAGCTCTGGAGACCCAGTACTTC; v_call: TRBV5-6; j_call: TRBJ2-5; d_call: -; clone_size: -
cdr3_aa: CASSLSRQGAQSTEAFF; cdr3_nt: TGTGCCAGCAGTTTATCCCGACAGGGGGCGCAGTCGACTGAAGCTTTCTTT; v_call: TRBV27; j_call: TRBJ1-1; d_call: TRBD1; clone_size: -
cdr3_aa: CASSQGTETGDGYTF; cdr3_nt: TGCGCCAGCAGCCAAGGAACGGAGACAGGGGATGGCTACACCTTC; v_call: TRBV4-3; j_call: TRBJ1-2; d_call: TRBD1; clone_size: -
cdr3_aa: CATPGLVADTQYF; cdr3_nt: TGTGCCACCCCCGGACTAGTAGCAGATACGCAGTATTTT; v_call: TRBV2; j_call: TRBJ2-3; d_call: TRBD2; clone_size: -
cdr3_aa: CASSIGQASEQYF; cdr3_nt: TGTGCCAGTAGTATCGGACAGGCATCCGAGCAGTACTTC; v_call: TRBV19; j_call: TRBJ2-7; d_call: TRBD1; clone_size: -
cdr3_aa: CASSSWRGSHSGNTIYF; cdr3_nt: TGTGCCAGTAGCTCTTGGAGGGGGAGCCACTCTGGAAACACCATATATTTT; v_call: TRBV19; j_call: TRBJ1-3; d_call: -; clone_size: -
cdr3_aa: CASSVGQGGSPLHF; cdr3_nt: TGTGCCAGCAGTGTTGGACAGGGGGGTTCACCCCTCCACTTT; v_call: TRBV25-1; j_call: TRBJ1-6; d_call: TRBD1; clone_size: -
cdr3_aa: CASSSPSGRSGGPRSTDTQYF; cdr3_nt: TGTGCCAGCAGTTCACCTTCCGGTAGGAGCGGGGGGCCCCGGAGCACAGATACGCAGTATTTT; v_call: TRBV27; j_call: TRBJ2-3; d_call: TRBD2; clone_size: -
cdr3_aa: CASSDPSGVNEQFF; cdr3_nt: TGTGCCAGCAGTGACCCTAGCGGGGTAAATGAGCAGTTCTTC; v_call: TRBV6-4; j_call: TRBJ2-1; d_call: TRBD2; clone_size: -
cdr3_aa: CASSPLHGTSGQSYNEQFF; cdr3_nt: TGTGCCAGCAGCCCTCTCCACGGGACTAGCGGGCAGTCCTACAATGAGCAGTTCTTC; v_call: TRBV7-9; j_call: TRBJ2-1; d_call: TRBD2; clone_size: -
cdr3_aa: CASSQDTRGSGQPQHF; cdr3_nt: TGCGCCAGCAGCCAAGATACCAGGGGAAGCGGTCAGCCCCAGCATTTT; v_call: TRBV4-3; j_call: TRBJ1-5; d_call: -; clone_size: -